A selection of T cell receptor beta chains follows, all from one sample in a study of Graves' ophthalmopathy and Graves' hyperthyroidism. MiXCR, applied by TCRdb to the multiplex PCR reads, yields one record per CDR3 protein. The table lists over a million distinct CDR3 sequences, about two fifths of them singletons. The sequenced sample was peripheral blood or thyroid tissue (not recorded which). These receptor sequences come from an adult man with Graves' hyperthyroidism. The CDR3 runs from the conserved cysteine through the conserved F or W. The D gene is left open where the match is weak. Part of the rows lack a size; the others show once, few, many or a class for expanded clones.

length: 15; J: TRBJ1-1; V: TRBV9; size: -; D: -; DNA: TGTGCCAGCAGCGTAGAGGGACGGGTGAACACTGAAGCTTTCTTT; CDR3: CASSVEGRVNTEAFF
length: 13; J: TRBJ1-4; V: TRBV29-1; size: many; D: -; DNA: TGCAGCGTCCTCCCGACAACTAATGAAAAACTGTTTTTT; CDR3: CSVLPTTNEKLFF
length: 14; J: TRBJ2-5; V: TRBV6-2/TRBV6-3; size: -; D: -; DNA: TGTGCCAGCAGCCCCCCCGTTGGTAAAGAGACCCAGTACTTC; CDR3: CASSPPVGKETQYF
length: 17; J: TRBJ2-2; V: TRBV11-2; size: -; D: TRBD2; DNA: TGTGCCAGCAGCACGATGACTAGCGGGATCCCCACCGGGGAGCTGTTTTTT; CDR3: CASSTMTSGIPTGELFF
length: 12; J: TRBJ1-2; V: TRBV10-3; size: -; D: TRBD1; DNA: TGTGCCATCAGATCGACAGGGGCTGGAAACACCTTC; CDR3: CAIRSTGAGNTF
length: 18; J: TRBJ2-7; V: TRBV14; size: -; D: -; DNA: TGTGCCAGCAGCCAAGGAACCCTGCGAGCTGTAAGCACCTACGAGCAGTACTTC; CDR3: CASSQGTLRAVSTYEQYF
length: 13; J: TRBJ1-4; V: TRBV2; size: few; D: -; DNA: TGTGCCAGCAGTGTTTTAAGACGGGAAAAACTGTTTTTT; CDR3: CASSVLRREKLFF
length: 16; J: TRBJ2-5; V: TRBV10-3; size: once; D: TRBD1; DNA: TGTGCCATCAGTGACTCCAGGGGGCGAGGAGGAGAGACCCAGTACTTC; CDR3: CAISDSRGRGGETQYF
length: 15; J: TRBJ2-7; V: TRBV20-1; size: -; D: -; DNA: TGCAGTGCTAGAGATCAAGGGAAAGGCACCTACGAGCAGTACTTC; CDR3: CSARDQGKGTYEQYF
length: 15; J: TRBJ1-1; V: TRBV12-3/TRBV12-4; size: few; D: TRBD1; DNA: TGTGCCAGCAGCCCCTCGGACAGGGCGGTCACTGAAGCTTTCTTT; CDR3: CASSPSDRAVTEAFF
length: 13; J: TRBJ2-5; V: TRBV13; size: many; D: TRBD2; DNA: TGTGCCAGCAGTACTATCGGGGGGGAGACCCAGTACTTC; CDR3: CASSTIGGETQYF
length: 13; J: TRBJ2-5; V: TRBV2; size: many; D: TRBD2; DNA: TGTGCCAACGCTCGAGGGGAGGGGGAGACCCAGTACTTC; CDR3: CANARGEGETQYF
length: 16; J: TRBJ1-2; V: TRBV10-3; size: few; D: -; DNA: TGTGCCAGCCTAGCGGCGGGTGGGCAGGGAAACTATGGCTACACCTTC; CDR3: CASLAAGGQGNYGYTF
length: 15; J: TRBJ2-2; V: TRBV7-3; size: -; D: -; DNA: TGTGCCAGCAGCTTTTCCGGGCCCCCAACGGGGGAGCTGTTTTTT; CDR3: CASSFSGPPTGELFF
length: 15; J: TRBJ2-7; V: TRBV2; size: many; D: TRBD2; DNA: TGTGCCAGCGCCATTTCCGGGGGGTCCGCCTACGAGCAGTACTTC; CDR3: CASAISGGSAYEQYF
length: 14; J: TRBJ2-5; V: TRBV24-1; size: -; D: -; DNA: TGTGCCACCAGCGTCCAAGGGGGGCAAGAGACCCAGTACTTC; CDR3: CATSVQGGQETQYF
length: 15; J: TRBJ2-7; V: TRBV7-9; size: many; D: -; DNA: TGTGCTATACGGAAGCGGGACATCAGCTCCTACGAGCAGTACTTC; CDR3: CAIRKRDISSYEQYF
length: 14; J: TRBJ2-2; V: TRBV11-2; size: many; D: TRBD1; DNA: TGTGCCAGCAGTTACCGACAGGGAACCGGGGAGCTGTTTTTT; CDR3: CASSYRQGTGELFF
length: 15; J: TRBJ2-7; V: TRBV13; size: -; D: TRBD1; DNA: TGTGCCAGCAGCTCCTCCAGGACAGGGCCCTACGAGCAGTACTTC; CDR3: CASSSSRTGPYEQYF
length: 17; J: TRBJ2-5; V: TRBV20-1; size: -; D: TRBD2; DNA: TGCAGTGCCACTACCCCGGGACTAGCGCCCTGGGGGGAGACCCAGTACTTC; CDR3: CSATTPGLAPWGETQYF
length: 17; J: TRBJ1-5; V: TRBV10-3; size: -; D: -; DNA: TGTGCCATCAGTGGGTCGACGAGCTCGGGGCCCGGGCAGCCCCAGCATTTT; CDR3: CAISGSTSSGPGQPQHF
length: 17; J: TRBJ2-7; V: TRBV7-2; size: -; D: TRBD2; DNA: TGTGCCAGCAGCTTAGGTGACATGCGGGGAGGGAACTTCGAGCAGTACTTC; CDR3: CASSLGDMRGGNFEQYF
length: 13; J: TRBJ1-5; V: TRBV9; size: -; D: -; DNA: TGTGCCAGCAGCGTAGGTTACACGTCCTACGAGCATTTT; CDR3: CASSVGYTSYEHF
length: 11; J: TRBJ1-1; V: TRBV5-1; size: many; D: -; DNA: TGCGCCAGCACCTCGAACACTGAAGCTTTCTTT; CDR3: CASTSNTEAFF
length: 15; J: TRBJ2-2; V: TRBV19; size: -; D: TRBD2; DNA: TGTGCCACTGGACTAGCGGGGGCGAACACCGGGGAGCTGTTTTTT; CDR3: CATGLAGANTGELFF
length: 13; J: TRBJ2-7; V: TRBV6-2/TRBV6-3; size: -; D: -; DNA: TGTGCCAGCAGTCACCTAGGACTCTACGAGCAGTACTTC; CDR3: CASSHLGLYEQYF
length: 13; J: TRBJ2-5; V: TRBV2; size: few; D: -; DNA: TGTGCCAGCAGGACGGGACAAATGGAGACCCAGTACTTC; CDR3: CASRTGQMETQYF
length: 15; J: TRBJ2-2; V: TRBV28; size: few; D: TRBD1; DNA: TGTGCCAGCAGTTTCGGGACAGGGAGGACCGGGGAGCTGTTTTTT; CDR3: CASSFGTGRTGELFF
length: 11; J: TRBJ2-7; V: TRBV29-1; size: many; D: -; DNA: TGCAGCGTTAGAAGCGGCTACGAGCAGTACTTC; CDR3: CSVRSGYEQYF
length: 13; J: TRBJ1-2; V: TRBV10-3; size: many; D: -; DNA: TGTGCCATCAGTGACGGGGCAGACTATGGCTACACCTTC; CDR3: CAISDGADYGYTF
length: 12; J: TRBJ1-2; V: TRBV12-3/TRBV12-4; size: -; D: -; DNA: TGTGCCAGCAGTTCCCACCGGGTCAGCTACACCTTC; CDR3: CASSSHRVSYTF
length: 13; J: TRBJ2-7; V: TRBV20-1; size: many; D: -; DNA: TGCAGTGCTTGGGCCCTGGGCTCCTACGAGCAGTACTTC; CDR3: CSAWALGSYEQYF
length: 14; J: TRBJ2-5; V: TRBV4-3; size: -; D: -; DNA: TGCGCCAGCAGCCACGGAGGGACAGCGGAGACCCAGTACTTC; CDR3: CASSHGGTAETQYF
length: 17; J: TRBJ2-2; V: TRBV12-3/TRBV12-4; size: few; D: -; DNA: TGTGCCAGCAGTTTTCGACCAGCGGTCTTTAACACCGGGGAGCTGTTTTTT; CDR3: CASSFRPAVFNTGELFF
length: 15; J: TRBJ1-5; V: TRBV7-9; size: few; D: -; DNA: TGTGCCAGCAGCCAACTACGTTATAGCAATCAGCCCCAGCATTTT; CDR3: CASSQLRYSNQPQHF
length: 16; J: TRBJ1-2; V: TRBV7-6; size: -; D: -; DNA: TGTGCCAGCAGTGCTACCCAGAGTCCAACTAACTATGGCTACACCTTC; CDR3: CASSATQSPTNYGYTF
length: 15; J: TRBJ1-1; V: TRBV12-3/TRBV12-4; size: -; D: TRBD1; DNA: TGTGCCAGCAGACCAACAGGGGGAGGGAAGTCTGAAGCTTTCTTT; CDR3: CASRPTGGGKSEAFF
length: 13; J: TRBJ1-2; V: TRBV29-1; size: -; D: TRBD1; DNA: TGCAGCGTCGACGGGACAGGGAGAGGTGGCTACACCTTC; CDR3: CSVDGTGRGGYTF
length: 16; J: TRBJ2-7; V: TRBV27; size: -; D: -; DNA: TGTGCCAGCAGTTTATCGTTGGCTTCCAGCTCCTACGAGCAGTACTTC; CDR3: CASSLSLASSSYEQYF
length: 16; J: TRBJ1-1; V: TRBV7-3; size: once; D: TRBD1; DNA: TGTGCCAGCAGCTCCGACAGGGGGAAGGCGAGACCTGAAGCTTTCTTT; CDR3: CASSSDRGKARPEAFF
length: 15; J: TRBJ2-2; V: TRBV19; size: -; D: -; DNA: TGTGCCAGTAGTATAGGTACCACCGGGTCCGTGGAGCTGTTTTTT; CDR3: CASSIGTTGSVELFF